This T cell receptor (beta chain) was sequenced during a study of neurological immune-mediated disorders. The ends were cut back, 5 bases at V and 4 bases at J, with 22 bases in the middle. The CDR3 is 17 residues long. CDR1 and CDR2 (germline): SGHRS, YFSETQ. TCRdb re-analysed the 5' RACE reads in MiXCR, keeping a single row per CDR3 protein. The sample shows around 66,000 distinct CDR3 sequences, around 4.8% of them seen only once. Notes on the study in general: The most TCR clonal expansion was seen in HTLV-1-associated myelopathy, whereas the least was seen in multiple sclerosis, below the level in healthy controls. A possible signature was seen in one related-CDR3 cluster, into which phylogenetic grouping placed the repertoires of 18 of 34 multiple sclerosis patients.

For this clonotype: Its specificity is not known.

Sequences were obtained from PBMCs. The clonotype comes from a woman between 65 and 79 years old with multiple sclerosis. The gene calls are TRBV5-1 and TRBJ2-1, with D tentatively TRBD2 (5 bases). The CDR3 sequence: CASRRAGLSDGYNEQFF. CDR3 sequence (DNA): TGCGCCAGCAGGAGGGCCGGTCTTTCCGACGGATACAATGAGCAGTTCTTC.